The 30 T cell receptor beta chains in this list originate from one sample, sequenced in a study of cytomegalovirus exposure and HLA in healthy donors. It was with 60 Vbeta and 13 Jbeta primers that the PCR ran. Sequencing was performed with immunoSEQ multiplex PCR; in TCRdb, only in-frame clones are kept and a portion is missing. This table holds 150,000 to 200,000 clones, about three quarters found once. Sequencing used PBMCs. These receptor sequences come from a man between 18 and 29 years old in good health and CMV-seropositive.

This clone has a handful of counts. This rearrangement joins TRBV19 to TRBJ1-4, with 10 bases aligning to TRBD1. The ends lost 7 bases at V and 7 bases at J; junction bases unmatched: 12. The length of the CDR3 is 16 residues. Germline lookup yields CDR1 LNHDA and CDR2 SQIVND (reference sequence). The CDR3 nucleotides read TGTGCCAGTATTTTCTCGCCCGGGACAGGGGCTGAAAAACTGTTTTTT. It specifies CASIFSPGTGAEKLFF.

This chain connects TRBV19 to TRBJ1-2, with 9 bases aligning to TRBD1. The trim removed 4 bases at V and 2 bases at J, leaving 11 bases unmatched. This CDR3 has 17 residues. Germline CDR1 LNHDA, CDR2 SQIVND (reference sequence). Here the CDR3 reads CASSTPSGTGWNYGYTF. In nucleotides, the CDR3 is TGTGCCAGTAGTACCCCATCCGGGACAGGGTGGAACTATGGCTACACCTTC.

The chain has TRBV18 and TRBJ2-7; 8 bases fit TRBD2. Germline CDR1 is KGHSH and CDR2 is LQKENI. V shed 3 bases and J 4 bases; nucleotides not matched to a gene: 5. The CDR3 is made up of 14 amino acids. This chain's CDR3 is CASSPGAGAYEQYV. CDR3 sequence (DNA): TGTGCCAGCTCACCGGGAGCGGGAGCATACGAGCAGTACGTC.

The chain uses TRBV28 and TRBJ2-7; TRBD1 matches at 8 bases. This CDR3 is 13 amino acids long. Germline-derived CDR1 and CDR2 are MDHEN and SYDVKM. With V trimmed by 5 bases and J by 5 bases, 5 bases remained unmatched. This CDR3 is CASSQGQGDEQYV. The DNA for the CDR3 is TGTGCCAGCAGTCAAGGACAGGGTGACGAGCAGTACGTC.

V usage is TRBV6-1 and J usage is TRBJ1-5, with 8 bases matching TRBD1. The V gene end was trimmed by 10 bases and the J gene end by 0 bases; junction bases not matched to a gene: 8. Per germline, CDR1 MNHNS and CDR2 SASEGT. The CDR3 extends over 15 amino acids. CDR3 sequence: CATYPGTGSNQPQHF. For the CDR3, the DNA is TGTGCCACCTACCCCGGGACAGGTAGCAATCAGCCCCAGCATTTT.

Here the CDR3 reads CSVRQGSADTQYF. DNA for the CDR3: TGCAGCGTGCGACAGGGGAGTGCAGATACGCAGTATTTT. V and J are TRBV29-1 and TRBJ2-3; 8 positions match TRBD1. Trimming removed 6 bases from V and 4 bases from J; junction bases left unmatched: 6. The CDR3 runs 13 residues. The germline gives CDR1 SQVTM, CDR2 ANQGSEA.

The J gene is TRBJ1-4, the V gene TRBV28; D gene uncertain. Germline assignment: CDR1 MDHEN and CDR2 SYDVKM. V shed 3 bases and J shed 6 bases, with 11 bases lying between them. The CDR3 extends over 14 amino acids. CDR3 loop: CASSFSWRDEKLFF. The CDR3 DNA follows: TGTGCCAGCAGTTTCTCCTGGCGGGATGAAAAACTGTTTTTT.

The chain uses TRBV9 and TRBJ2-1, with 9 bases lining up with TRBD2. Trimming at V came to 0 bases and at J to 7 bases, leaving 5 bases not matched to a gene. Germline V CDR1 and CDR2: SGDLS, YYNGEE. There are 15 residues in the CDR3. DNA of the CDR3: TGTGCCAGCAGCGTAGGGCCTAGCGGGGCGAATGAGCAGTTCTTC. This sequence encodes CASSVGPSGANEQFF.

The CDR3 is CASSDGPGQGRNQPQHF. The DNA for the CDR3 is TGTGCCAGCAGTGATGGGCCGGGCCAGGGTAGGAATCAGCCCCAGCATTTT. V and J are TRBV6-1 and TRBJ1-5, with D perhaps matching TRBD1 (5 bases). The CDR3 totals 17 residues. Germline CDR1 is MNHNS and CDR2 is SASEGT. Trimming cost V 3 bases and J 4 bases, with 19 bases left between them.

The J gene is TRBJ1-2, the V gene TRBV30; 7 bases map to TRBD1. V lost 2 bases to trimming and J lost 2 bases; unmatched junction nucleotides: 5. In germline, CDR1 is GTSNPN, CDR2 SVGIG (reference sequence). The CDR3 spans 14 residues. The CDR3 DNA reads TGTGCCTGGAGTCCAGGGGGGATGAACTATGGCTACACCTTC. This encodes CAWSPGGMNYGYTF.

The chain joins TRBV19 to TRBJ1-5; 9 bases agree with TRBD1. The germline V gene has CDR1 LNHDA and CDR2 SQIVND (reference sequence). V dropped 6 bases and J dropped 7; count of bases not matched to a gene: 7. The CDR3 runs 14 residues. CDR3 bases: TGTGCCAGTAGAGGAAGGGACAGGGCCCAGCCCCAGCATTTT. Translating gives CASRGRDRAQPQHF.

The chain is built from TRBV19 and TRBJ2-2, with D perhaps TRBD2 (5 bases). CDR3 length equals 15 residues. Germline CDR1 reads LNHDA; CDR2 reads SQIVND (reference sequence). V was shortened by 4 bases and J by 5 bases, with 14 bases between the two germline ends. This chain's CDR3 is CASSSIRGRTGELFF. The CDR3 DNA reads TGTGCCAGTAGTAGTATACGGGGTAGGACCGGGGAGCTGTTTTTT.

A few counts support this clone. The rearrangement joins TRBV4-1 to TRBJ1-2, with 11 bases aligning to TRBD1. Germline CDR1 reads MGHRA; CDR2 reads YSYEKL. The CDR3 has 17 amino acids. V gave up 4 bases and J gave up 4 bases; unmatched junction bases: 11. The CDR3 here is CASSPSTWTGGTYGYTF. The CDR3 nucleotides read TGCGCCAGCAGCCCGTCGACCTGGACAGGGGGCACCTATGGCTACACCTTC.

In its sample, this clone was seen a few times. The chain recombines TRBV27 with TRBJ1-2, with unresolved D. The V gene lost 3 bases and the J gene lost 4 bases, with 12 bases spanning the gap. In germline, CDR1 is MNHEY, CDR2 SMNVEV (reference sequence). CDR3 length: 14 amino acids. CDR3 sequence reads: CASSLYKSGYGYTF. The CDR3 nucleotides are TGTGCCAGCAGTTTGTATAAATCGGGCTATGGCTACACCTTC.

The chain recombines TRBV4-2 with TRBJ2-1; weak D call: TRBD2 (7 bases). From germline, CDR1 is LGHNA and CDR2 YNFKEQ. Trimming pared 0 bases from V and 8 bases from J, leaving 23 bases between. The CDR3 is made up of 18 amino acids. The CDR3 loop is CASSQDTAGAPLRDEQFF. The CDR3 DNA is TGTGCCAGCAGCCAAGATACGGCGGGGGCCCCGCTTAGGGATGAGCAGTTCTTC.

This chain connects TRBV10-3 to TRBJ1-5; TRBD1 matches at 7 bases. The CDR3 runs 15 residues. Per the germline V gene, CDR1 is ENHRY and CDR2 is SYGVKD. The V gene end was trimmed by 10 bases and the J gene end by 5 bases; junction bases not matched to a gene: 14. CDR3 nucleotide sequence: TGTGCCAGCCGGGACAGAGAGAGTATATATCAGCCCCAGCATTTT. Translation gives CASRDRESIYQPQHF.

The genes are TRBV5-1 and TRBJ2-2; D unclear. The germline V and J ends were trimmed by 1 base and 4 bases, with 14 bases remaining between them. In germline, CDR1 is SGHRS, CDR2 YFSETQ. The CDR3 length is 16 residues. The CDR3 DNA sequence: TGCGCCAGCAGCTTGAATCCACTGGGCTCCACCGGGGAGCTGTTTTTT. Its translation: CASSLNPLGSTGELFF.

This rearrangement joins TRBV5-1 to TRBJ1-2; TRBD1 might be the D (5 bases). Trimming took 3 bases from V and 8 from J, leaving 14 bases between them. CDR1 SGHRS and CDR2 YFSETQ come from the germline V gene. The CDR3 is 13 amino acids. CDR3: CASSSDTFIGYTF. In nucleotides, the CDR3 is TGCGCCAGCAGCTCGGACACTTTTATCGGCTACACCTTC.

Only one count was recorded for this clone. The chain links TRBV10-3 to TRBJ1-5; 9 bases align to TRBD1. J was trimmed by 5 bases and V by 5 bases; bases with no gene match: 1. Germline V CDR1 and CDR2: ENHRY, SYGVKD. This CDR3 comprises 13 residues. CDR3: CAISRQGDQPQHF. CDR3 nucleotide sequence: TGTGCCATCAGTCGACAGGGGGATCAGCCCCAGCATTTT.

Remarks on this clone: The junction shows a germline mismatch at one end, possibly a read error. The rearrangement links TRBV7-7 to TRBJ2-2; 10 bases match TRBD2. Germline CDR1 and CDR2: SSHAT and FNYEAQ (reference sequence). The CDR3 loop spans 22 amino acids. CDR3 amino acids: CASSLGSLRLSGRAARTGELFF. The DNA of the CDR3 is TGTGCTAGCAGCTTAGGGTCCCTACGACTGAGCGGGAGGGCCGCAAGAACCGGGGAGCTGTTTTTT.

The CDR3, as DNA: TGTGCCAGCAGTGAGCCAGGGGTCTCCGATGAGCAGTTCTTC. Amino acid sequence: CASSEPGVSDEQFF. The J gene is TRBJ2-1, the V gene TRBV25-1, with D possibly being TRBD1 (6 bases). CDR1 and CDR2 from the germline V gene are MGHDK and SYGVNS. The CDR3 contains 14 residues. Trimming pared 3 bases from V and 8 bases from J, leaving 14 bases between. Using reference TRBV25-1 and TRBJ2-1 for the parts outside the CDR3, the full variable domain is EADIYQTPRYLVIGTGKKITLECSQTMGHDKMYWYQQDPGMELHLIHYSYGVNSTEKGDLSSESTVSRIRTEHFPLTLESARPSHTSQYLCASSEPGVSDEQFFGPGTRLTVL.

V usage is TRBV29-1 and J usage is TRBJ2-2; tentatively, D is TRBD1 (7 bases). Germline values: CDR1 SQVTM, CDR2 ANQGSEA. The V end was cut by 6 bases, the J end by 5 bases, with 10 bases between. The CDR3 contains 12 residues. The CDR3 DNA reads TGCAGCGTCCCAGGGGGGACCGGGGAGCTGTTTTTT. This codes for CSVPGGTGELFF.

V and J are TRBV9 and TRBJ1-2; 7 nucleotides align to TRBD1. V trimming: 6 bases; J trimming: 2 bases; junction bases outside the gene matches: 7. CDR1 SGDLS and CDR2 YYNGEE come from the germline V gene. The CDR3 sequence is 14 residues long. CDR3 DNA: TGTGCCAGCAACAGGGGAACAGACAACTATGGCTACACCTTC. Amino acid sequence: CASNRGTDNYGYTF.

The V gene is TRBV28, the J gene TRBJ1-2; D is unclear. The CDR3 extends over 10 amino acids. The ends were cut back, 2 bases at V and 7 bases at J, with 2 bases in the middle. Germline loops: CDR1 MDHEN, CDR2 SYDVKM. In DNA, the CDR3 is TGTGCCAGCAGTTTACGTGGCTACACCTTC. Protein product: CASSLRGYTF.

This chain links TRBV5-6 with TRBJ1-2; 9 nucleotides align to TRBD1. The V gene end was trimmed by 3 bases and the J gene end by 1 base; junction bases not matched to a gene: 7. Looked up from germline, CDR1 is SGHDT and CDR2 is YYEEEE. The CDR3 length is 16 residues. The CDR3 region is CASSSPYRGLNYGYTF. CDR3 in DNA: TGTGCCAGCAGCTCCCCTTACAGGGGGCTTAACTATGGCTACACCTTC.

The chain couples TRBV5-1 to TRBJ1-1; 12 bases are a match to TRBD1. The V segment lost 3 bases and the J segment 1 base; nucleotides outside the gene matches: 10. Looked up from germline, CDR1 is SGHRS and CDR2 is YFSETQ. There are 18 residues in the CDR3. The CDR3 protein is CASSSRDRGRVGNTEAFF. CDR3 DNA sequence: TGCGCCAGCAGCTCCCGGGACAGGGGGCGAGTGGGGAACACTGAAGCTTTCTTT.

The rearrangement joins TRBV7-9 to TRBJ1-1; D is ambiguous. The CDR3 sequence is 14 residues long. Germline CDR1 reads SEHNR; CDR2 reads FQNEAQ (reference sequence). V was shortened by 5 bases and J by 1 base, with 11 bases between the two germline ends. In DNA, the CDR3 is TGTGCCAGCAGCCCGACACAGCAGAACACTGAAGCTTTCTTT. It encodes CASSPTQQNTEAFF.

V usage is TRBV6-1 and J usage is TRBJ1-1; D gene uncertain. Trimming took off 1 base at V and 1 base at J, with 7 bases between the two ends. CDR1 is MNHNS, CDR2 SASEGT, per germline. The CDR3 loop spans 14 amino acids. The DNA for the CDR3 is TGTGCCAGCAGTGAAGGGCAGAAGAACACTGAAGCTTTCTTT. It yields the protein CASSEGQKNTEAFF.

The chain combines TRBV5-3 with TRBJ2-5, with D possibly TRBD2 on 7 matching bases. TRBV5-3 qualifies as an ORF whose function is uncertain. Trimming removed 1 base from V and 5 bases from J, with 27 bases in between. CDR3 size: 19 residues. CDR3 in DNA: TGTGCCAGAAGCTTGAAGGGGGGAGGGACCATGGGTTTGCGGGAGACCCAGTACTTC. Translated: CARSLKGGGTMGLRETQYF.

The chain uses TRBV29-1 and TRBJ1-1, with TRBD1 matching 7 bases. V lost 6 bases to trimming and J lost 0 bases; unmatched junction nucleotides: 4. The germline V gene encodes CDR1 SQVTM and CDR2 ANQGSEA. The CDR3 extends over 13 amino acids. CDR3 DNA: TGCAGCGTGATGGGACAGATGAACACTGAAGCTTTCTTT. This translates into CSVMGQMNTEAFF.